This passage covers 17 T cell receptor beta chains from one sample sequenced in a study of CD8 T cells in Susac syndrome (dated by TCRdb to about 2019). Receptors were amplified or captured by the immunoSEQ multiplex PCR assay. RNA was extracted with the RNeasy kit and roughly 0.5 to 1 ug was reverse transcribed using random hexamers. TCRdb trimmed the raw reads at Q25, called clones with MiXCR and kept productive beta chains. Each entry merges the rows of one CDR3 protein and shows their most common DNA and genes. The sample has 150,000 to 200,000 distinct CDR3 sequences on record, about 91% of them singletons. The top ten hold 0.065% to 0.1% of the sample. Material for sequencing was CD4+ T cells from PBMCs. These receptors were obtained from a human donor in good health.

V gene TRBV5-1 combines with J gene TRBJ2-2; D perhaps matches TRBD1 (5 bases). The germline gives CDR1 SGHRS, CDR2 YFSETQ. V was pared by 3 bases and J by 0 bases, with 6 bases between. There are 14 residues in the CDR3. The CDR3 here is CASSSDTNTGELFF. CDR3 DNA: TGCGCCAGCAGCTCGGACACGAACACCGGGGAGCTGTTTTTT.

This chain links TRBV10-3 with TRBJ2-2; D is possibly TRBD2 (6 bases). This CDR3 has 15 residues. Germline CDR1 ENHRY, CDR2 SYGVKD. V was cut by 6 bases and J by 2 bases, with 13 bases left in between. CDR3 bases: TGTGCCATCAGCCCAGGAGGGTCCAACACCGGGGAGCTGTTTTTT. This gives the protein CAISPGGSNTGELFF.

This clonotype has only a few counts. The J gene is TRBJ1-5, the V gene TRBV12-3 or TRBV12-4, with 8 bases aligning to TRBD1. The ends lost 3 bases at V and 5 bases at J; junction bases unmatched: 0. The length of the CDR3 is 13 residues. CDR3 protein: CASSLTGDQPQHF. CDR3 DNA: TGTGCCAGCAGTTTGACAGGGGATCAGCCCCAGCATTTT.

The V and J genes are TRBV23-1 and TRBJ2-2, with D possibly being TRBD2 (5 bases). TRBV23-1 is recorded as an ORF, its role being uncertain. CDR3 length: 17 amino acids. V gave up 2 bases and J gave up 0 bases, with 13 bases separating them. CDR3 region: CASSQNAAGTNTGELFF. The CDR3 DNA reads as TGCGCCAGCAGTCAAAATGCGGCGGGTACGAACACCGGGGAGCTGTTTTTT.

The chain uses TRBV28 and TRBJ1-4; 8 nucleotides align to TRBD1. Germline trimming cut 2 bases from V and 7 bases from J; bases unmatched to any gene: 3. The CDR3 totals 14 residues. Germline V gene lookup returns CDR1 MDHEN and CDR2 SYDVKM. CDR3 DNA: TGTGCCAGCAGTTTACGGACAGGGATTGAAAAACTGTTTTTT. Its protein product is CASSLRTGIEKLFF.

V usage is TRBV7-9 and J usage is TRBJ2-7, with D possibly being TRBD1 or TRBD2 (5 bases each). V lost 1 base, J lost 0 bases, and 7 bases lay in between. The CDR3 has 14 amino acids. Germline V gives CDR1 SEHNR, CDR2 FQNEAQ (reference sequence). The DNA for the CDR3 is TGTGCCAGCAGCTTAGAGGGACCCTCCTACGAGCAGTACTTC. It specifies CASSLEGPSYEQYF.

This clonotype appeared once. The chain employs TRBV5-1 and TRBJ2-1; TRBD2 matches at 8 bases. Germline V gene sequence: CDR1 SGHRS, CDR2 YFSETQ. The V gene end was trimmed by 0 bases and the J gene end by 10 bases; junction bases not matched to a gene: 6. There are 14 residues in the CDR3. CDR3 sequence reads: CASSLEWRGVEQFF. In nucleotides, the CDR3 is TGCGCCAGCAGCTTGGAGTGGCGGGGGGTCGAGCAGTTCTTC.

V usage is TRBV2 and J usage is TRBJ2-3, with D perhaps matching TRBD1 (5 bases). With 4 bases removed from V and 2 bases from J, the gap between germline ends came to 7 bases. Germline CDR1 is SNHLY and CDR2 is FYNNEI. The CDR3 has 13 residues. This CDR3 is CASSAGNTDTQYF. DNA of the CDR3: TGTGCCAGCAGTGCAGGGAACACAGATACGCAGTATTTT.

V usage is TRBV6-2 or TRBV6-3 and J usage is TRBJ2-1, with D possibly being TRBD1 (7 bases). V was trimmed by 6 bases and J by 5 bases, leaving 11 bases between them. The CDR3 consists of 13 residues. The germline V gene encodes CDR1 MNHEY and CDR2 SVGEGT. The CDR3 DNA follows: TGTGCCAGCAGGGACAGGACTAACAATGAGCAGTTCTTC. It encodes CASRDRTNNEQFF.

The chain has TRBV3-1 and TRBJ2-7; D is uncertain. Per germline, CDR1 LGHDT and CDR2 YNNKEL (reference sequence). CDR3 size: 15 residues. The V end was cut by 0 bases, the J end by 5 bases, with 14 bases between. CDR3 DNA sequence: TGTGCCAGCAGCCAAGAGGGTAACAGTGGGCACGAGCAGTACTTC. Translated, it gives CASSQEGNSGHEQYF.

The rearrangement uses TRBV20-1 and TRBJ2-3; 11 nucleotides align to TRBD2. J gave up 5 bases and V 1 base, and 8 bases lay outside the gene matches. The CDR3 has 16 residues. The V gene's germline CDR1 is DFQATT and CDR2 SNEGSKA (reference sequence). In nucleotides, the CDR3 is TGCAGTGCTAGAGCTGCGACTAGCGGGGCTGGAGATACGCAGTATTTT. It specifies CSARAATSGAGDTQYF.

This clonotype came up once. The CDR3: CASSPGPGALNEAFF. The CDR3 DNA follows: TGTGCCAGCTCACCAGGGCCGGGGGCGTTAAATGAAGCTTTCTTT. The chain joins TRBV18 to TRBJ1-1; perhaps TRBD1 as D (6 bases). The CDR3 loop spans 15 amino acids. V gave up 2 bases and J gave up 7 bases, with 17 bases separating them. Germline V gives CDR1 KGHSH, CDR2 LQKENI.

This clonotype showed up just once. The CDR3 spells CASSQATGGIETQYF. The CDR3 nucleotides read TGTGCCAGCAGCCAAGCCACAGGGGGCATAGAGACCCAGTACTTC. The chain employs TRBV3-1 and TRBJ2-5; 9 bases match TRBD1. Germline trimming cut 1 base from V and 4 bases from J; bases unmatched to any gene: 4. The CDR3 has 15 amino acids. Germline V gene sequence: CDR1 LGHDT, CDR2 YNNKEL (reference sequence).

This clonotype was picked up a small number of times. V is TRBV18 and J is TRBJ1-5; D ambiguous. Germline assignment: CDR1 KGHSH and CDR2 LQKENI. The germline V and J ends were trimmed by 9 bases and 5 bases, with 14 bases remaining between them. This CDR3 region has 13 residues. Here the CDR3 DNA reads TGTGCCAGTAGCCCTCTGGGCGATCAGCCCCAGCATTTT. Protein sequence: CASSPLGDQPQHF. Based on the CDR3 plus reference TRBV18 and TRBJ1-5, the full variable domain is NAGVMQNPRHLVRRRGQEARLRCSPMKGHSHVYWYRQLPEEGLKFMVYLQKENIIDESGMPKERFSAEFPKEGPSILRIQQVVRGDSAAYFCASSPLGDQPQHFGDGTRLSIL.

V and J are TRBV11-2 and TRBJ2-1, with TRBD2 identical over 14 bases. Trimming took 5 bases from V and 6 from J; bases not matched to a gene: 3. Germline V gene data show CDR1 as SGHAT and CDR2 as FQNNGV. The CDR3 runs 15 residues. The CDR3 is CASSMGLAGVNEQFF. Written as DNA, the CDR3 is TGTGCCAGCAGCATGGGACTAGCGGGAGTCAATGAGCAGTTCTTC.

The V call is TRBV7-8, the J call TRBJ2-5; D remains ambiguous. The V gene lost 0 bases and the J gene lost 4 bases, with 6 bases spanning the gap. Germline assignment: CDR1 SGHVS and CDR2 FQNEAQ. CDR3 length: 13 amino acids. The CDR3 nucleotides are TGTGCCAGCAGCTTAGCGCGCGGAGAGACCCAGTACTTC. The encoded protein is CASSLARGETQYF.

V usage is TRBV6-2 or TRBV6-3 and J usage is TRBJ2-4, with TRBD2 identical over 8 bases. The CDR3 has 14 amino acids. V shed 2 bases, J shed 4 bases, and the junction held 1 base outside the gene matches. CDR1 and CDR2 (germline): MNHEY, SVGEGT. DNA for the CDR3: TGTGCCAGCAGTTACAGCGGGGGAAAAAACATTCAGTACTTC. This sequence encodes CASSYSGGKNIQYF.